Listed here are 2 T cell receptor beta chains from one sample, sequenced in a study of identical twins. From the 5' RACE reads, TCRdb called clonotypes with MiXCR, one entry per CDR3 protein. The table shows 450,000 or so distinct CDR3 sequences, with 14% occurring only once. In addition, the sample was reused for a study of yellow fever vaccine responses in identical twins.

Source material: CD4+ T cells sorted from blood. The receptors derive from a woman aged 18-29 years in good health.

The chain combines TRBV7-6 with TRBJ2-7; no reliable D call. Germline assignment: CDR1 SGHVS and CDR2 FNYEAQ. Trimming shortened V by 5 bases and J by 4 bases, and 15 bases separated the two germline ends. This CDR3 is 14 amino acids long. The CDR3 nucleotides read TGTGCCAGCAGCCGAGCTGGATTTGAATACGAGCAGTACTTC. Translating gives CASSRAGFEYEQYF. Combining the CDR3 with reference TRBV7-6 and TRBJ2-7 gives the whole variable domain GAGVSQSPRYKVTKRGQDVALRCDPISGHVSLYWYRQALGQGPEFLTYFNYEAQQDKSGLPNDRFSAERPEGSISTLTIQRTEQRDSAMYRCASSRAGFEYEQYFGPGTRLTVT.

A few counts support this clonotype. The chain recombines TRBV2 with TRBJ2-7; 13 bases fit TRBD2. The ends lost 7 bases at V and 5 bases at J; junction bases unmatched: 8. The CDR3 runs to 15 residues. Looked up from germline, CDR1 is SNHLY and CDR2 is FYNNEI. CDR3 residues: CASTRTSGGMNEQYF. In DNA, the CDR3 is TGTGCCAGCACACGGACTAGCGGGGGAATGAACGAGCAGTACTTC. Supplemented by reference TRBV2 and TRBJ2-7, the full variable domain reads EPEVTQTPSHQVTQMGQEVILRCVPISNHLYFYWYRQILGQKVEFLVSFYNNEISEKSEIFDDQFSVERPDGSNFTLKIRSTKLEDSAMYFCASTRTSGGMNEQYFGPGTRLTVT.